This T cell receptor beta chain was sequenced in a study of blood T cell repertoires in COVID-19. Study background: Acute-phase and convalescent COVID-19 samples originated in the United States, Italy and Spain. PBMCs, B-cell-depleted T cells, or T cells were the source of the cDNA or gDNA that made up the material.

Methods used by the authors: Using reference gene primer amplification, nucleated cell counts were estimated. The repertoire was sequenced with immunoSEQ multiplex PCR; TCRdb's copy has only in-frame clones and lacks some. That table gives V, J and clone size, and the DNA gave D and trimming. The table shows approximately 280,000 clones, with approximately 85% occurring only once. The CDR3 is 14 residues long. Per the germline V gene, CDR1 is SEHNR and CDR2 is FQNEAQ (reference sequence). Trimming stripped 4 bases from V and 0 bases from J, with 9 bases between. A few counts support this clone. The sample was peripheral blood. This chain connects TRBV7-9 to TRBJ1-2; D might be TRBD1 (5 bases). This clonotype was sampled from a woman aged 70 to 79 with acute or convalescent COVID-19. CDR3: CASSSGGANYGYTF. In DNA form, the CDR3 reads TGTGCCAGCAGCTCCGGGGGGGCTAACTATGGCTACACCTTC.